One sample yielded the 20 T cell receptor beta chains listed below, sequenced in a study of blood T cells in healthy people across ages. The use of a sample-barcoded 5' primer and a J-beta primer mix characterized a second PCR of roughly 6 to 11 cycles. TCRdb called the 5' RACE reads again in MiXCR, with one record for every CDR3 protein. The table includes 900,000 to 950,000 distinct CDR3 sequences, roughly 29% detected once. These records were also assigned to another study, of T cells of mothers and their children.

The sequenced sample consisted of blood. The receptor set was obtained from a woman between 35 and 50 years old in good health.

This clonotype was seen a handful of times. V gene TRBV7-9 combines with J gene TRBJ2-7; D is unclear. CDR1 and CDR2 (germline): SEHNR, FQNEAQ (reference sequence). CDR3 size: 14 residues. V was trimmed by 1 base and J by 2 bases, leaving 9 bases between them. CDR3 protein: CASSLGNRPYEQYF. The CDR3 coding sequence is TGTGCCAGCAGCTTAGGGAATAGGCCCTACGAGCAGTACTTC.

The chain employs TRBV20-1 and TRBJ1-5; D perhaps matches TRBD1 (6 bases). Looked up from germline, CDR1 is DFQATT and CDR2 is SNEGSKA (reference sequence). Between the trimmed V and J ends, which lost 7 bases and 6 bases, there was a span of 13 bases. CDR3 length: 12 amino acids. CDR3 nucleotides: TGCAGTGGCGGGGGGCTTGCTCAGCCCCAGCATTTT. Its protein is CSGGGLAQPQHF.

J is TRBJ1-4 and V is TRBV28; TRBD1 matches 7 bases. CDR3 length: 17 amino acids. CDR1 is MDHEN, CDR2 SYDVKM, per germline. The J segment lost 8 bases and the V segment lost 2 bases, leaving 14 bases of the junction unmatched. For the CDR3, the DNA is TGTGCCAGCAGTTTACTGGCAGGGGGGCCCCTCCGGGAAAAACTGTTTTTT. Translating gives CASSLLAGGPLREKLFF.

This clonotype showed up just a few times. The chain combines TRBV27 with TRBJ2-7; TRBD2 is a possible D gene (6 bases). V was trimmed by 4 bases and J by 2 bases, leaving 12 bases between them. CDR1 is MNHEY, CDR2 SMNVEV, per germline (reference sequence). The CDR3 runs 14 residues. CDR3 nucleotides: TGTGCCAGCAGTTCATGGAGGGAGACCTACGAGCAGTACTTC. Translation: CASSSWRETYEQYF.

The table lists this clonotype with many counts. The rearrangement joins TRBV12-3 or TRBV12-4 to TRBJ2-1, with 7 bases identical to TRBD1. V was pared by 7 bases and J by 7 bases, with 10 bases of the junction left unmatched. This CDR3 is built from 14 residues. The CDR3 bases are TGTGCCAGCACCCACAGGGGACGGGGAAATGAGCAGTTCTTC. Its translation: CASTHRGRGNEQFF.

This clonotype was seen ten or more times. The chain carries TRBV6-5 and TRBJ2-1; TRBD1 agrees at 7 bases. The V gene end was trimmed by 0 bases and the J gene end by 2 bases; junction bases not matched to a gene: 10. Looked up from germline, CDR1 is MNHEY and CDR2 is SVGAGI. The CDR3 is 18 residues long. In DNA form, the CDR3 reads TGTGCCAGCAGTTACTCGAGATTAGGGCAGGGGGCCTACAATGAGCAGTTCTTC. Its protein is CASSYSRLGQGAYNEQFF.

CDR3: CATSSELGTYEQYF. CDR3 nucleotide sequence: TGTGCCACCTCCAGTGAACTGGGAACCTACGAGCAGTACTTC. The gene calls are TRBV15 and TRBJ2-7, with D hard to call. Germline-derived CDR1 and CDR2 are LNHNV and YYDKDF (reference sequence). With 8 bases removed from V and 2 bases from J, the gap between germline ends came to 16 bases. The CDR3 consists of 14 residues.

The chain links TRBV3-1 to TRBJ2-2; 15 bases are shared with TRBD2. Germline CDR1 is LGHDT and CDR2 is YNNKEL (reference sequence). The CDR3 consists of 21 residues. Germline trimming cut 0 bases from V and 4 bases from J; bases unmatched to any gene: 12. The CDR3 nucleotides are TGTGCCAGCAGCCAAGAAGCTTTAGGACTAGCGGGGGGGTCGGGCACCGGGGAGCTGTTTTTT. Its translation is CASSQEALGLAGGSGTGELFF.

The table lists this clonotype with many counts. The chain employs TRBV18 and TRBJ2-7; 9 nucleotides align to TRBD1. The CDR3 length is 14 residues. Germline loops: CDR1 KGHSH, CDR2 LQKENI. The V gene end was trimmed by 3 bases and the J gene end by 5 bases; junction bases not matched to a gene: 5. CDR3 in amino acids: CASSPWTGVHEQYF. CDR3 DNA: TGTGCCAGCTCACCCTGGACAGGGGTCCACGAGCAGTACTTC.

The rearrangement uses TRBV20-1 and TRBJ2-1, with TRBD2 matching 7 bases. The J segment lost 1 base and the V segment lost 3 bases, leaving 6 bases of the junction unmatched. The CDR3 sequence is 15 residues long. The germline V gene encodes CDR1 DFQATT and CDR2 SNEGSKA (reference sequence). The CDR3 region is CSARVGGLSYNEQFF. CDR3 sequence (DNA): TGCAGTGCTAGGGTGGGGGGACTATCCTACAATGAGCAGTTCTTC.

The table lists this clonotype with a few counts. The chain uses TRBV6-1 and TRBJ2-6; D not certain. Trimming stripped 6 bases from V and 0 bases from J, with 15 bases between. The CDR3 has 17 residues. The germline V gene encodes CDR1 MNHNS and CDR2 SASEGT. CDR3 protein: CASRVDTASSGANVLTF. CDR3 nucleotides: TGTGCCAGCAGGGTAGACACCGCCTCCTCTGGGGCCAACGTCCTGACTTTC.

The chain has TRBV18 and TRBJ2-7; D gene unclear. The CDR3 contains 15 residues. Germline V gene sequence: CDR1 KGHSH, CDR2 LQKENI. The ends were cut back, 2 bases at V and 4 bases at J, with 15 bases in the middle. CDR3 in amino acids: CASSPEQTTYYEQYF. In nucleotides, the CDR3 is TGTGCCAGCTCACCAGAACAGACAACTTATTACGAGCAGTACTTC.

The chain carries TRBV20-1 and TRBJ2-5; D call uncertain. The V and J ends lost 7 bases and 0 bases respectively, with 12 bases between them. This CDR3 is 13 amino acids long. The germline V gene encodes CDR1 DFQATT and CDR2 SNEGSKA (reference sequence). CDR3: CSEVGQNQETQYF. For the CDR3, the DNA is TGCAGTGAGGTAGGGCAGAACCAAGAGACCCAGTACTTC.

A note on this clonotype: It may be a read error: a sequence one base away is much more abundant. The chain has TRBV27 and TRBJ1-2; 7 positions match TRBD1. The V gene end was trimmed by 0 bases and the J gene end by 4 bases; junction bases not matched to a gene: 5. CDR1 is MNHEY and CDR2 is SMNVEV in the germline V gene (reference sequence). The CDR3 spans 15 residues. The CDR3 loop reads CASSLSRQGPYGYTF. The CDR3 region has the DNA TGTGCCAGCAGTTTATCCAGACAGGGCCCCTATGGCTACACCTTC.

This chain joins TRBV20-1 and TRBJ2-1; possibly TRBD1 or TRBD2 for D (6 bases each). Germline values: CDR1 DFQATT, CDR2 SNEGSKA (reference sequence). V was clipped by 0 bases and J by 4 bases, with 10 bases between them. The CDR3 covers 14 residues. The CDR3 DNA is TGCAGTGCTAGAGATAGGGGGGTTTACAATGAGCAGTTCTTC. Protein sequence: CSARDRGVYNEQFF.

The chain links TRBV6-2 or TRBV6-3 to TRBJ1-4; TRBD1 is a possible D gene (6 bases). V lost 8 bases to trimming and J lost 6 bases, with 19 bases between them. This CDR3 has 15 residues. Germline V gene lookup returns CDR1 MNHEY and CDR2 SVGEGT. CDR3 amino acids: CASGSFQGLYEKLFF. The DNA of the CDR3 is TGTGCCAGCGGCTCCTTTCAGGGGCTCTATGAAAAACTGTTTTTT.

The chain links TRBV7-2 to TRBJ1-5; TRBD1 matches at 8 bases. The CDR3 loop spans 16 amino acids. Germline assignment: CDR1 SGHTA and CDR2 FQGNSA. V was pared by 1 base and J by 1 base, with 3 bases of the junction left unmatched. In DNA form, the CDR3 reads TGTGCCAGCAGCTTAGAAGGACAGGGAAGCAATCAGCCCCAGCATTTT. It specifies CASSLEGQGSNQPQHF.

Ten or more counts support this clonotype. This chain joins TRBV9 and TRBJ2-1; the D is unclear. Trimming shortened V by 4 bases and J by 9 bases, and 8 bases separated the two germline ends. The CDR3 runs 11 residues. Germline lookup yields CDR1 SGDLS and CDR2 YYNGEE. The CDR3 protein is CASSPLTEQFF. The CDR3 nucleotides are TGTGCCAGCAGCCCCCTCACTGAGCAGTTCTTC.

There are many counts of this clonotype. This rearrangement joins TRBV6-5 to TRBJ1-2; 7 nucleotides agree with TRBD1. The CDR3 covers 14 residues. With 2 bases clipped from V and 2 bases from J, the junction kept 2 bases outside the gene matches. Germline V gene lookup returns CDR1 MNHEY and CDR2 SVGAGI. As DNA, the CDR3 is TGTGCCAGCAGTTACCGGGACAGAAACTATGGCTACACCTTC. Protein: CASSYRDRNYGYTF.

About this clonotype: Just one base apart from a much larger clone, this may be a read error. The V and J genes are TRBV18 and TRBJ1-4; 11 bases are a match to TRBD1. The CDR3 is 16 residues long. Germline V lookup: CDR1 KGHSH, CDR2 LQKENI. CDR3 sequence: CTSSPGTGGLNEKLFF. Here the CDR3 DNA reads TGTACCAGCTCCCCCGGGACAGGGGGTCTGAATGAAAAACTGTTTTTT.